These 4 T cell receptor beta chains came from one sample sequenced in a study of blood T cells in healthy people across ages. Alongside a J-beta primer mix, a sample-barcoded 5' primer served in a second PCR lasting 7 to 11 cycles. TCRdb itself ran the 5' RACE reads through MiXCR, one entry per CDR3 protein. The sample shows about 1.6 million distinct CDR3 sequences, about 31% of them seen only once. Sequenced material: blood. All receptors derive from a woman aged 30 to 39 in good health.

This clonotype showed up just a few times. The chain links TRBV12-3 or TRBV12-4 to TRBJ1-4; D gene ambiguous. The CDR3 loop spans 11 amino acids. V gave up 1 base and J gave up 11 bases, with 5 bases separating them. The CDR3 region has the DNA TGTGCCAGCAGTTTAGGGCCGAAACTGTTTTTT. This gives the protein CASSLGPKLFF.

The J gene is TRBJ1-2, the V gene TRBV7-9; no clear D. The V end was cut by 1 base, the J end by 8 bases, with 20 bases between. In germline, CDR1 is SEHNR, CDR2 FQNEAQ (reference sequence). This CDR3 is 16 amino acids long. Here the CDR3 reads CASSLDPIGGREGYTF. The CDR3 coding sequence is TGTGCCAGCAGCTTAGACCCGATTGGAGGCCGAGAGGGCTACACCTTC.

This clonotype was recorded many times. This chain joins TRBV10-3 and TRBJ2-3; TRBD2 is a possible D gene (6 bases). Trimming left V 10 bases short and J 0 bases short, with 17 bases between. CDR3 length: 15 amino acids. Germline CDR1 and CDR2: ENHRY and SYGVKD. CDR3 amino acids: CATTNRAGSTDTQYF. The DNA for the CDR3 is TGTGCCACCACTAATCGGGCGGGAAGCACAGATACGCAGTATTTT.

The rearrangement links TRBV20-1 to TRBJ2-2; D tentatively reads TRBD1 or TRBD2 (5 bases each). Trimming stripped 1 base from V and 6 bases from J, with 15 bases between. Germline V CDR1 and CDR2: DFQATT, SNEGSKA (reference sequence). The CDR3 is 15 amino acids. The CDR3 reads CSARGGAGTSGELFF. DNA for the CDR3: TGCAGTGCTAGAGGGGGCGCTGGGACGTCCGGGGAGCTGTTTTTT.